The clone carrying this TCR beta chain came up once. As yet, its antigen is unknown. The data belong to a study of T cell responses to AZD1222 COVID-19 vaccine. Study-level points and caveats: Sampled repertoires all dated from after the peak T cell response.

Sequencing used immunoSEQ multiplex PCR; TCRdb keeps in-frame clones, though not all of them. The repertoire consists of about 140,000 clones, with more than 70% occurring once and the leading ten covering around 3%. The germline CDR1 and CDR2 sequences are SGDLS and YYNGEE. The germline V and J ends were trimmed by 3 bases and 10 bases, with 11 bases remaining between them. The CDR3 totals 12 residues. V and J are TRBV9 and TRBJ2-1, with D perhaps assigned TRBD1 or TRBD2 (5 bases each). The material was peripheral blood, obtained 28 days after the second AZD1222 dose. The receptor comes from an adult who received the AZD1222 COVID-19 vaccine. The CDR3: CASSEPGREQFF. In DNA form, the CDR3 reads TGTGCCAGCAGCGAGCCGGGACGGGAGCAGTTCTTC.